This TCR beta chain was profiled in a study of neurological immune-mediated disorders. The V gene end was trimmed by 6 bases and the J gene end by 1 base; junction bases not matched to a gene: 2. CDR3 length: 14 amino acids. TCRdb redid the calling of the 5' RACE reads with MiXCR, one entry per CDR3 protein. The table has about 80,000 distinct CDR3 sequences, 4.3% seen once. This sample's time point: longitudinal time-point 3. This clonotype was recorded many times. Its antigen is still unknown. General study points: HTLV-1-associated myelopathy had the most TCR clonal expansion, whereas multiple sclerosis had the least (lower than in healthy controls).

This sequence joins TRBV12-3 or TRBV12-4 and TRBJ2-3; TRBD2 agrees at 9 bases. The sequence was obtained from a woman aged 60-70 years with multiple sclerosis. Sequenced material: PBMCs. CDR3 in DNA: TGTGCCAGCAGGCGGACTAGCGGCACAGATACGCAGTATTTT. Its protein is CASRRTSGTDTQYF.